This T cell receptor (beta chain) was found in a study of beta chain features in type 1 diabetes. Naive, central memory, regulatory and stem cell-like memory cells within the CD4+ compartment were sorted using CD45RO/CCR7/CD25/CD127/CD95/CD27. All of the isolated RNA was reverse transcribed, so expressed TCRB transcripts were sequenced. Data came from immunoSEQ multiplex PCR; TCRdb stores just in-frame clones and leaves some out. This sample has around 310,000 clones, with 11% found just once. Study outcomes and limitations: At VDJ recombination sites, type 1 diabetes patients had fewer insertions and more deleted nucleotides. Researchers report that Type 1 diabetes patients had moderately but significantly shorter TCRB CDR3s across all four CD4+ subsets.

This clone was found a few times. Antigen unknown. The CDR3 extends over 15 amino acids. The J segment lost 6 bases and the V segment lost 6 bases, leaving 14 bases of the junction unmatched. Germline V CDR1 and CDR2: MDHEN, SYDVKM. The TCR was taken from a woman under 40 in good health. Sequenced: naive CD4+ T cells from blood. The chain uses TRBV28 and TRBJ2-7, with 7 bases lining up with TRBD1. The CDR3 DNA reads as TGTGCCAGCAGACAGGGACAGCTACGAGTGGTCGAGCAGTACTTC. This encodes CASRQGQLRVVEQYF.